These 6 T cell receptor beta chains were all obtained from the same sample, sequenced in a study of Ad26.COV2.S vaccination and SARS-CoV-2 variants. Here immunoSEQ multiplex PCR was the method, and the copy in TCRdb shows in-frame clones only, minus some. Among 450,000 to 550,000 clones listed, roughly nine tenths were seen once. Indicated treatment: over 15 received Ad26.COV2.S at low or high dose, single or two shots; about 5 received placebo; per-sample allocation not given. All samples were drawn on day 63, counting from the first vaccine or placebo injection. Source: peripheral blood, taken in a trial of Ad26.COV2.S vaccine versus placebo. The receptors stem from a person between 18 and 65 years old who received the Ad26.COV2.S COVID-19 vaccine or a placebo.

CDR3 DNA sequence: TGTGCCACCAGTGATTCCAGATCCGGGGATCCGCCCCAGCATTTT. This encodes CATSDSRSGDPPQHF. J is TRBJ1-5 and V is TRBV24-1; D gene ambiguous. Germline V CDR1 and CDR2: KGHDR, SFDVKD. The CDR3 runs to 15 residues. V was pared by 2 bases and J by 9 bases, with 16 bases between.

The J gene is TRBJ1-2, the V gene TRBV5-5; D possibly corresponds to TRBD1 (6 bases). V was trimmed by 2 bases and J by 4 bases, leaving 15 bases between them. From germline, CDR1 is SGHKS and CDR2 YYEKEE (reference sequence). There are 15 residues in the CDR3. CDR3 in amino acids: CASSFLQGVVYGYTF. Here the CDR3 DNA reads TGTGCCAGCAGCTTCCTACAGGGAGTAGTCTATGGCTACACCTTC.

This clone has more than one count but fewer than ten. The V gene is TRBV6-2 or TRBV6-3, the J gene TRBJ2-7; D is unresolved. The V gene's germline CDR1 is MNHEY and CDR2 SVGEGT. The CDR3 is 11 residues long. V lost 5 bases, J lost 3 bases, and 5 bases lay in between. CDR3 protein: CASSPYYEQYF. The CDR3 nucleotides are TGTGCCAGCAGTCCATACTACGAGCAGTACTTC.

The CDR3 reads CASHLRGAGLNEQFF. The CDR3 region has the DNA TGTGCCAGCCACCTAAGGGGGGCGGGATTAAATGAGCAGTTCTTC. The V call is TRBV6-5, the J call TRBJ2-1; D might be TRBD1 or TRBD2, each matching 6 bases. The CDR3 is 15 amino acids. Deletions cut 8 bases from V and 7 bases from J, with 21 bases between. From germline, CDR1 is MNHEY and CDR2 SVGAGI.

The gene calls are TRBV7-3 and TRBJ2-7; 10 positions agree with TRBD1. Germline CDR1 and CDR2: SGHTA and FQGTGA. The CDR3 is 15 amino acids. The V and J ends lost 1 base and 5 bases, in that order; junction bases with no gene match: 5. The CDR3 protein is CASSLMGTGDNEQYF. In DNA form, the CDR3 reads TGTGCCAGCAGCTTAATGGGGACAGGGGACAACGAGCAGTACTTC.

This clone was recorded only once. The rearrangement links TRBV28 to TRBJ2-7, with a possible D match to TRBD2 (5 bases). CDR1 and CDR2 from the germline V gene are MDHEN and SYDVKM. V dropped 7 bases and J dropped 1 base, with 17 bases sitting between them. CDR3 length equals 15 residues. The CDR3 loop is CASNGPRRGSYEQYF. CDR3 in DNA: TGTGCCAGCAACGGCCCCCGACGGGGATCCTACGAGCAGTACTTC.